Shown below are 29 T cell receptor beta chains from a single sample sequenced in a study of blood T cell repertoires in COVID-19. This table comes from immunoSEQ multiplex PCR, and its TCRdb copy is limited to in-frame clones, with some not included. This table holds over 120,000 clones, more than 75% found once. The source material was peripheral blood. Receptors originate from a human donor in a cohort sampled during active COVID-19.

This rearrangement joins TRBV6-4 to TRBJ2-7, with D perhaps TRBD2 (5 bases). The CDR3 has 14 residues. Trimming shortened V by 2 bases and J by 0 bases, and 8 bases separated the two germline ends. Per the germline V gene, CDR1 is MRHNA and CDR2 is SNTAGT. CDR3 region: CASSDRGFSYEQYF. The CDR3 nucleotides read TGTGCCAGCAGTGACCGGGGATTCTCCTACGAGCAGTACTTC.

V is TRBV5-1 and J is TRBJ2-7, with D perhaps matching TRBD1 (5 bases). V lost 3 bases and J 4 bases, leaving 17 bases between the germline ends. The CDR3 is 15 amino acids. Germline V CDR1 and CDR2: SGHRS, YFSETQ. The CDR3 here is CASSSPGQGTYEQYF. CDR3 nucleotide sequence: TGCGCCAGCAGCTCCCCGGGCCAGGGAACTTACGAGCAGTACTTC.

The chain recombines TRBV18 with TRBJ1-3; unclear D gene. The CDR3 consists of 14 residues. The germline V gene has CDR1 KGHSH and CDR2 LQKENI. V was clipped by 2 bases and J by 0 bases, with 5 bases between them. This CDR3 reads CASSPEASGNTIYF. In DNA form, the CDR3 reads TGTGCCAGCTCACCAGAGGCCTCTGGAAACACCATATATTTT.

The V and J genes are TRBV5-1 and TRBJ1-4; possibly TRBD1 for D (6 bases). The CDR3 is made up of 16 amino acids. CDR1 and CDR2 from the germline V gene are SGHRS and YFSETQ. V was shortened by 4 bases and J by 0 bases, with 13 bases between the two germline ends. The DNA of the CDR3 is TGCGCCAGCAGCCCGGGGGGGGCCGCAACTAATGAAAAACTGTTTTTT. It translates to CASSPGGAATNEKLFF.

The rearrangement joins TRBV7-2 to TRBJ1-4; D uncertain. The CDR3 has 14 residues. Germline values: CDR1 SGHTA, CDR2 FQGNSA. Trimming shortened V by 4 bases and J by 7 bases, and 13 bases separated the two germline ends. The CDR3 bases are TGTGCCAGCAGCTATGAAGAGGCCGGTGAAAAACTGTTTTTT. The encoded protein is CASSYEEAGEKLFF.

The chain carries TRBV9 and TRBJ2-3; 7 nucleotides agree with TRBD2. The J segment lost 0 bases and the V segment lost 3 bases, leaving 1 base of the junction unmatched. Germline V gives CDR1 SGDLS, CDR2 YYNGEE. The CDR3 covers 14 residues. The CDR3 DNA follows: TGTGCCAGCAGCGGGCGGGGGAGCACAGATACGCAGTATTTT. Its protein product is CASSGRGSTDTQYF. The full variable domain, completed using reference TRBV9 and TRBJ2-3, is DSGVTQTPKHLITATGQRVTLRCSPRSGDLSVYWYQQSLDQGLQFLIQYYNGEERAKGNILERFSAQQFPDLHSELNLSSLELGDSALYFCASSGRGSTDTQYFGPGTRLTVL.

This clone was counted between two and nine times. The chain recombines TRBV13 with TRBJ2-7; 11 nucleotides align to TRBD1. Germline trimming cut 3 bases from V and 3 bases from J; bases unmatched to any gene: 1. CDR1 PRHDT and CDR2 FYEKMQ come from the germline V gene (reference sequence). This CDR3 is 14 amino acids long. This CDR3 is CASSLGQGVYEQYF. The CDR3 DNA is TGTGCCAGCAGCTTGGGACAGGGGGTCTACGAGCAGTACTTC.

The J gene is TRBJ2-7, the V gene TRBV24-1, with D perhaps matching TRBD2 (6 bases). Germline CDR1 KGHDR, CDR2 SFDVKD. V was shortened by 6 bases and J by 5 bases, with 25 bases between the two germline ends. The CDR3 loop spans 17 amino acids. CDR3 amino acids: CATSSHPFAGGIHEQYV. The CDR3 DNA sequence: TGTGCCACCAGTTCCCATCCCTTTGCCGGGGGTATTCACGAGCAGTACGTC.

The V gene is TRBV5-1, the J gene TRBJ2-3; D is ambiguous. In germline, CDR1 is SGHRS, CDR2 YFSETQ. V was cut by 0 bases and J by 2 bases, with 7 bases left in between. The CDR3 has 14 amino acids. Here the CDR3 reads CASSLDSYTDTQYF. The CDR3 DNA reads TGCGCCAGCAGCTTGGACTCCTACACAGATACGCAGTATTTT.

The chain recombines TRBV7-9 with TRBJ1-1, with TRBD1 identical over 7 bases. The germline V gene encodes CDR1 SEHNR and CDR2 FQNEAQ (reference sequence). V shed 5 bases and J 1 base; nucleotides not matched to a gene: 7. The CDR3 totals 15 residues. The CDR3 protein is CASSLQGTANTEAFF. CDR3 in DNA: TGTGCCAGCAGCCTCCAGGGGACAGCGAACACTGAAGCTTTCTTT.

The V and J genes are TRBV10-3 and TRBJ1-3; D is unclear. The CDR3 extends over 15 amino acids. In germline, CDR1 is ENHRY, CDR2 SYGVKD. The V end was cut by 9 bases, the J end by 2 bases, with 17 bases between. In DNA, the CDR3 is TGTGCCATTTCTTCACGGGGATTTGCTGGAAACACCATATATTTT. Translation: CAISSRGFAGNTIYF.

This chain joins TRBV5-4 and TRBJ1-2; 10 positions agree with TRBD1. Germline CDR1 is SGHNT and CDR2 is YYREEE (reference sequence). CDR3 length: 14 amino acids. V was pared by 4 bases and J by 5 bases, with 5 bases of the junction left unmatched. The CDR3 is CASSHKDRGYGYTF. CDR3 coding DNA: TGTGCCAGCAGCCATAAGGACAGGGGGTATGGCTACACCTTC.

The CDR3 loop is CASSAVSRGWNSPLHF. CDR3 in DNA: TGTGCCAGCAGTGCGGTCTCACGAGGGTGGAATTCACCCCTCCACTTT. The chain joins TRBV28 to TRBJ1-6; D not resolved. Trimming stripped 5 bases from V and 7 bases from J, with 18 bases between. The CDR3 extends over 16 amino acids. Germline assignment: CDR1 MDHEN and CDR2 SYDVKM.

This rearrangement joins TRBV7-2 to TRBJ2-7; D is uncertain. The CDR3 is 13 amino acids. Trimming pared 6 bases from V and 1 base from J, leaving 10 bases between. The germline V gene encodes CDR1 SGHTA and CDR2 FQGNSA. The CDR3 DNA reads as TGTGCCAGCAGTTGGGCCCCTTCCTACGAGCAGTACGTC. Protein product: CASSWAPSYEQYV.

This clone was seen only once. The chain has TRBV5-1 and TRBJ1-1, with TRBD1 identical over 8 bases. The length of the CDR3 is 14 residues. Looked up from germline, CDR1 is SGHRS and CDR2 is YFSETQ. Trimming took 3 bases from V and 11 from J; bases not matched to a gene: 12. The CDR3 DNA follows: TGCGCCAGCAGCTCTGGACAGGGAGGAGGGGAGGCTTTCTTT. It specifies CASSSGQGGGEAFF.

This chain uses TRBV19 with TRBJ2-3, with 10 bases fitting TRBD2. V shed 9 bases and J 4 bases; nucleotides not matched to a gene: 10. CDR1 and CDR2 (germline): LNHDA, SQIVND (reference sequence). This CDR3 has 15 amino acids. CDR3 in amino acids: CASRDSSGRPDTQYF. In nucleotides, the CDR3 is TGTGCCAGCAGGGACTCTAGCGGGAGACCAGATACGCAGTATTTT.

The genes are TRBV18 and TRBJ1-6; D gene ambiguous. Germline loops: CDR1 KGHSH, CDR2 LQKENI. V lost 2 bases and J lost 5, with 19 bases in between. This CDR3 contains 18 residues. The CDR3 spells CASSPDSLPRFDNSPLHF. Here the CDR3 DNA reads TGTGCCAGCTCACCAGATAGCCTCCCGCGGTTCGATAATTCACCCCTCCACTTT.

The CDR3 sequence is CSASGQGRQGTFNQPQHF. The CDR3 region has the DNA TGCAGTGCTAGTGGACAGGGTCGACAAGGGACGTTCAATCAGCCCCAGCATTTT. V gene TRBV20-1 combines with J gene TRBJ1-5; 8 bases fit TRBD1. This CDR3 comprises 18 residues. CDR1 DFQATT and CDR2 SNEGSKA come from the germline V gene (reference sequence). V was clipped by 3 bases and J by 3 bases; unmatched bases: 16.

The chain links TRBV20-1 to TRBJ1-2, with D maybe TRBD1 (6 bases). Germline loops: CDR1 DFQATT, CDR2 SNEGSKA (reference sequence). The CDR3 consists of 12 residues. Trimming removed 3 bases from V and 4 bases from J, with 9 bases in between. The CDR3 is CSASRQVYGYTF. In nucleotides, the CDR3 is TGCAGTGCTAGTAGACAGGTCTATGGCTACACCTTC.

The rearrangement joins TRBV2 to TRBJ2-3; TRBD1 matches 7 bases. J lost 1 base, V lost 6 bases, and 7 bases had no gene match. The CDR3 spans 15 residues. Looked up from germline, CDR1 is SNHLY and CDR2 is FYNNEI. The CDR3 reads CASRADRVGTDTQYF. CDR3 coding DNA: TGTGCCAGCAGGGCCGACAGGGTAGGCACAGATACGCAGTATTTT.

The chain has TRBV20-1 and TRBJ1-3; the D gene is possibly TRBD1 (6 bases). This CDR3 is 14 amino acids long. Germline CDR1 is DFQATT and CDR2 is SNEGSKA (reference sequence). Trimming removed 3 bases at V and 2 bases at J, with 11 bases between. The CDR3 loop is CSASVSGAGNTIYF. The CDR3, as DNA: TGCAGTGCTAGTGTTTCAGGGGCTGGAAACACCATATATTTT.

The chain has TRBV10-3 and TRBJ2-7; 8 nucleotides align to TRBD1. In germline, CDR1 is ENHRY, CDR2 SYGVKD. After removal of 8 bases from V and 0 bases from J, the junction contained 9 bases not matched to a gene. CDR3 length equals 15 residues. The CDR3 DNA is TGTGCCATCGGATCCTCGGGACAGGCCTCCTACGAGCAGTACTTC. It encodes CAIGSSGQASYEQYF.

This clone showed up just a few times. This rearrangement joins TRBV7-9 to TRBJ2-7; TRBD2 aligns across 8 bases. The CDR3 length is 14 residues. CDR1 and CDR2 (germline): SEHNR, FQNEAQ (reference sequence). The V segment lost 5 bases and the J segment 4 bases; nucleotides outside the gene matches: 7. The CDR3 reads CASSLGLDIYEQYV. The CDR3 DNA reads TGTGCCAGCAGCCTGGGACTAGACATTTACGAGCAGTACGTC.

This clone is a singleton in its sample. This chain uses TRBV10-3 with TRBJ2-2; 7 bases line up with TRBD2. J lost 0 bases, V lost 2 bases, and 3 bases had no gene match. Germline V gives CDR1 ENHRY, CDR2 SYGVKD. CDR3 length: 16 residues. CDR3 bases: TGTGCCATCAGTGAGATGGGGGGGGCGAACACCGGGGAGCTGTTTTTT. Encoded protein: CAISEMGGANTGELFF.

This chain links TRBV5-1 with TRBJ1-1; no clear D. Germline CDR1 is SGHRS and CDR2 is YFSETQ. This CDR3 region has 13 residues. Deletions cut 0 bases from V and 10 bases from J, with 13 bases between. CDR3 in DNA: TGCGCCAGCAGCTTGGCGATTTCTGGGCTAGCTTTCTTT. Translated: CASSLAISGLAFF.

The rearrangement links TRBV6-1 to TRBJ1-4; TRBD1 matches at 7 bases. Germline CDR1 is MNHNS and CDR2 is SASEGT. The CDR3 is made up of 15 amino acids. The J segment lost 3 bases and the V segment lost 2 bases, leaving 3 bases of the junction unmatched. The CDR3 is CASSERGRANEKLFF. As DNA, the CDR3 is TGTGCCAGCAGTGAAAGGGGGCGAGCTAATGAAAAACTGTTTTTT.

The rearrangement uses TRBV28 and TRBJ2-5, with 8 nucleotides matching TRBD2. In germline, CDR1 is MDHEN, CDR2 SYDVKM. This CDR3 has 15 amino acids. V dropped 5 bases and J dropped 2; count of bases not matched to a gene: 7. The CDR3 region is CASSPSGRAQETQYF. CDR3 nucleotide sequence: TGTGCCAGCAGTCCTAGCGGGCGGGCTCAAGAGACCCAGTACTTC.

V and J are TRBV10-3 and TRBJ1-1, with a tentative D call TRBD1 (5 bases). Trimming removed 6 bases from V and 5 bases from J, with 16 bases in between. CDR1 ENHRY and CDR2 SYGVKD come from the germline V gene. CDR3 length: 14 residues. CDR3 bases: TGTGCCATCAGGGCCGGGGGGGATAGGACTGAAGCTTTCTTT. This translates into CAIRAGGDRTEAFF.

This sequence joins TRBV19 and TRBJ1-5; the D gene is possibly TRBD1 (5 bases). This CDR3 region has 20 residues. The germline V gene has CDR1 LNHDA and CDR2 SQIVND (reference sequence). Trimming removed 0 bases at V and 0 bases at J, with 21 bases between. In DNA form, the CDR3 reads TGTGCCAGTAGTATAGACCCCCTGGGGCGAGTTTCGTATAGCAATCAGCCCCAGCATTTT. Its translation: CASSIDPLGRVSYSNQPQHF.